This T cell receptor beta chain was obtained from a study of neoadjuvant nivolumab and ipilimumab in lung cancer. Study-wide findings and caveats: Pretherapy blood TCR richness correlated positively with resected tumor richness. From pretherapy to surgery, tumor richness and clonality rose with dual therapy.

This clone was counted a few times. No antigen is known for it. Sequenced by immunoSEQ multiplex PCR; TCRdb stores in-frame clones only, minus some. Among some 50,000 clones listed, around nine tenths were seen once. This CDR3 is built from 14 residues. The germline V and J ends were trimmed by 6 bases and 5 bases, with 16 bases remaining between them. Germline loops: CDR1 MNHEY, CDR2 SMNVEV (reference sequence). This sequence joins TRBV27 and TRBJ2-5, with a possible D match to TRBD2 (5 bases). The sample here was blood, taken before neoadjuvant nivolumab, alone or with ipilimumab. The receptor comes from an adult with non-small cell lung cancer. Some clones in this sample may be carry-over from other donors' samples. DNA for the CDR3: TGTGCCAGCAGCCGTGTTGGCGGCGGGGAGACCCAGTACTTC. Translated: CASSRVGGGETQYF.